The source of this T cell receptor (beta chain) is a study of blood T cells in healthy people across ages. A sample-barcoded 5' primer and a J-beta primer mix were used in a second PCR of about 6 to 12 cycles. Using its own MiXCR run on the 5' RACE reads, TCRdb lists one record per CDR3 protein. The table shows 1,800,000 or so distinct CDR3 sequences, with about 39% occurring only once. This CDR3 spans 15 amino acids. CDR1 and CDR2 from the germline V gene are DFQATT and SNEGSKA (reference sequence). Trimming removed 0 bases from V and 4 bases from J, with 15 bases in between. This clonotype was counted a few times.

This receptor was obtained from a human donor in good health. The sequencing input was blood. The chain carries TRBV20-1 and TRBJ2-5; tentatively, D is TRBD1 (6 bases). The CDR3 spells CSARDRRQGRETQYF. Here the CDR3 DNA reads TGCAGTGCTAGAGATCGGAGGCAGGGGCGAGAGACCCAGTACTTC.